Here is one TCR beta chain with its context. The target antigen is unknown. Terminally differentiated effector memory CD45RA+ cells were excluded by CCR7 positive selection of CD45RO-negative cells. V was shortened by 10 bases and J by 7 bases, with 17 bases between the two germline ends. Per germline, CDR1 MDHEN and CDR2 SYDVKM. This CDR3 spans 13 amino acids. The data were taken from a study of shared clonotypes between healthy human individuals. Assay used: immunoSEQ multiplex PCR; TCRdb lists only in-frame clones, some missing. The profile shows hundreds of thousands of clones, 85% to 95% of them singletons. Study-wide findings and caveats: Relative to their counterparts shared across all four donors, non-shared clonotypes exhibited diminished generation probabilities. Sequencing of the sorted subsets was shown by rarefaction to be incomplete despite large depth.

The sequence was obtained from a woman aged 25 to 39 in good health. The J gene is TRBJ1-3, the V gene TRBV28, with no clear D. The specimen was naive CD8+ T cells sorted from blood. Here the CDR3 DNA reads TGTGCCACCAGGATCTCGACGGGTAACACCATATATTTT. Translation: CATRISTGNTIYF.